Given below is one TCR beta chain in context. PCR primers comprised 60 Vbeta and 13 Jbeta primers. TCRdb keeps only in-frame clones here, not all; method: immunoSEQ multiplex PCR. In the table there are 100,000 to 150,000 clones, 74% of which are singletons. These data come from a study of cytomegalovirus exposure and HLA in healthy donors. Unmatched junction bases numbered 4, after V lost 7 bases and J lost 5 bases. The germline CDR1 and CDR2 sequences are SEHNR and FQNEAQ (reference sequence). This CDR3 comprises 13 residues. The genes are TRBV7-9 and TRBJ2-7; 11 bases agree with TRBD2. This clonotype was sampled from a middle-aged man in good health and CMV-seropositive. Material: PBMCs. CDR3 sequence: CASTSGRNDEQYF. For the CDR3, the DNA is TGTGCCAGCACTAGCGGGAGGAACGACGAGCAGTACTTC.